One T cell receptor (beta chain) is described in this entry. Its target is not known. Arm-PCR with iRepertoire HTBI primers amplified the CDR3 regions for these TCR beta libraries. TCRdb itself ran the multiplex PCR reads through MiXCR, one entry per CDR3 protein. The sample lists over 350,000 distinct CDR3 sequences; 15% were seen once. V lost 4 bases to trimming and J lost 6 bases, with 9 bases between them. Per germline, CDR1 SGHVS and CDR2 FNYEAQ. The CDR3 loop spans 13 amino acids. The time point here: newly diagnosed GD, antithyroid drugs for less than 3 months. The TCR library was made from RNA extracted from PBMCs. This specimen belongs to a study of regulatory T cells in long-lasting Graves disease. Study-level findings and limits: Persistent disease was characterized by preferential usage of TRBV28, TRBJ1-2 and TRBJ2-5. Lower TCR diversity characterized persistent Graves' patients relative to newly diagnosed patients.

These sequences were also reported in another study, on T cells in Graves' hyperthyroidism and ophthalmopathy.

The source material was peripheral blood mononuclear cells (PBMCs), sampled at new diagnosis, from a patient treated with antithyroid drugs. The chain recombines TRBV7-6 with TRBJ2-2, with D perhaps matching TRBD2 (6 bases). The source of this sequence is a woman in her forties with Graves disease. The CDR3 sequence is CASSWDFSGELFF. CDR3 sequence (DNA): TGTGCCAGCAGCTGGGACTTCTCCGGGGAGCTGTTTTTT.